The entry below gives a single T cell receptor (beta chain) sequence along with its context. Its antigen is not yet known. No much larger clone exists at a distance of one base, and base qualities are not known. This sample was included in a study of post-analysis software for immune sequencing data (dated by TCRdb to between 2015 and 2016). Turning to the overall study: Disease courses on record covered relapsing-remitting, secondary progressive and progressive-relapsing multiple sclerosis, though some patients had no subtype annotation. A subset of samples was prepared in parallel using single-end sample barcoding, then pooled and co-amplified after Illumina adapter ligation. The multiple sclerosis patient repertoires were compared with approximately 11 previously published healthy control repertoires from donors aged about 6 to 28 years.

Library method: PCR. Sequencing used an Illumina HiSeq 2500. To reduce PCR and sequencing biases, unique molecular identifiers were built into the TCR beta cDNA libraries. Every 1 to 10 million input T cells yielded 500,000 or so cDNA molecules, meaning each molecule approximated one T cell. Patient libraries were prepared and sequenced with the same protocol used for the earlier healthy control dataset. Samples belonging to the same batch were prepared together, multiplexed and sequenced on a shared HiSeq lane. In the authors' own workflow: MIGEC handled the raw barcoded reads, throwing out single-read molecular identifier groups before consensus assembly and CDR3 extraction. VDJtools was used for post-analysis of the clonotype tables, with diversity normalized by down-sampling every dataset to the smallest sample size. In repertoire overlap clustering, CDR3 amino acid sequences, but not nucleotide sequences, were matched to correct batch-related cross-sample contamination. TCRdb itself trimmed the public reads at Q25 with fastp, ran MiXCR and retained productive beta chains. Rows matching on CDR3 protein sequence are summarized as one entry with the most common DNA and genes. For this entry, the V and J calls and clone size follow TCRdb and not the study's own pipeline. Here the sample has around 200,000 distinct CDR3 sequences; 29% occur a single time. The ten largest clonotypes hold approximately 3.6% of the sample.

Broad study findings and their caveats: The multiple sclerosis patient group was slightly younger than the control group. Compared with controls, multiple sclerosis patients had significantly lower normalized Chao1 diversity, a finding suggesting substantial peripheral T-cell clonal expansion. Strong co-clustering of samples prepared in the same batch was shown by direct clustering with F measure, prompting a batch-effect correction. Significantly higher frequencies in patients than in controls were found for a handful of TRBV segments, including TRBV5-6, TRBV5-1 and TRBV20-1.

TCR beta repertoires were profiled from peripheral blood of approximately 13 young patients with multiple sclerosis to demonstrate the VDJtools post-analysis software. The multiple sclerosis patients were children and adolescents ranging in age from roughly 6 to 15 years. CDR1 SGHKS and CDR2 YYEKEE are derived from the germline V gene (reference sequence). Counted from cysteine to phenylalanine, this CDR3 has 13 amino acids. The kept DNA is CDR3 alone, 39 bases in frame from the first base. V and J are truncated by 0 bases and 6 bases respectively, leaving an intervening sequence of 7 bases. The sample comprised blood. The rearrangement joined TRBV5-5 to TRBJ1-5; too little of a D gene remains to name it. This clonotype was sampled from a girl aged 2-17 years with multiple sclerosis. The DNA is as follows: TGTGCCAGCAGCTTGGAGATGGGTCAGCCCCAGCATTTT. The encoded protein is CASSLEMGQPQHF.